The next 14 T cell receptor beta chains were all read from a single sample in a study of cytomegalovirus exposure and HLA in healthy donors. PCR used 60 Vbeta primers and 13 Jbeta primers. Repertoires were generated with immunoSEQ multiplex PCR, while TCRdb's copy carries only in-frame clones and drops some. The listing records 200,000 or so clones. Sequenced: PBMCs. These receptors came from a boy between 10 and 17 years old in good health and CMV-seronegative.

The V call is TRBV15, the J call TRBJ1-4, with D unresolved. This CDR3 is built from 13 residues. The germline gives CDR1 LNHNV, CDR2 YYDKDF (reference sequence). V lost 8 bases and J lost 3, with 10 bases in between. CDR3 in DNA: TGTGCCACCCGGGTGATGGCTAATGAAAAACTGTTTTTT. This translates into CATRVMANEKLFF.

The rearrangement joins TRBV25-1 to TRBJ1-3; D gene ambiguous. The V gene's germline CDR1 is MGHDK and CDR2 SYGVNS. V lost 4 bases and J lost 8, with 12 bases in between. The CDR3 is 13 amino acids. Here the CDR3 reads CASSVAGTDTIYF. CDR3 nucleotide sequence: TGTGCCAGCAGTGTTGCGGGTACTGACACCATATATTTT. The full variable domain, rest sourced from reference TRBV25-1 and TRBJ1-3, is EADIYQTPRYLVIGTGKKITLECSQTMGHDKMYWYQQDPGMELHLIHYSYGVNSTEKGDLSSESTVSRIRTEHFPLTLESARPSHTSQYLCASSVAGTDTIYFGEGSWLTVV.

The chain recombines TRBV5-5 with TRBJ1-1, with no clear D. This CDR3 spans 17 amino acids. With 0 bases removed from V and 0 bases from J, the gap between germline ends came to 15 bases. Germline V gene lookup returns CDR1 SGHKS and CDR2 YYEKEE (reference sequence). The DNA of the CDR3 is TGTGCCAGCAGCTTGGACGATTTCGGTGTCCTGAACACTGAAGCTTTCTTT. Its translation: CASSLDDFGVLNTEAFF.

DNA of the CDR3: TGTGCCAGCAGATCTCAGGGGGAAGAAAAACTGTTTTTT. Protein sequence: CASRSQGEEKLFF. The chain links TRBV6-5 to TRBJ1-4; TRBD1 matches at 7 bases. The length of the CDR3 is 13 residues. V trimming: 6 bases; J trimming: 8 bases; junction bases outside the gene matches: 6. In germline, CDR1 is MNHEY, CDR2 SVGAGI.

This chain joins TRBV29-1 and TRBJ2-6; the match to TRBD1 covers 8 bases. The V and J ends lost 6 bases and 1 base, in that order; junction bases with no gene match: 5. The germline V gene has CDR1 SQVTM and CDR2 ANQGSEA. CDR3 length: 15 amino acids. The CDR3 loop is CSVDRGLSGANVLTF. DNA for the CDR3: TGCAGCGTCGACAGGGGATTATCTGGGGCCAACGTCCTGACTTTC.

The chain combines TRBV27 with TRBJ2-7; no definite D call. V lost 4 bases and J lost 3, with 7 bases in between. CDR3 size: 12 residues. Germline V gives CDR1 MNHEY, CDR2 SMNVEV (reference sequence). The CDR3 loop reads CASSSLNYEQYF. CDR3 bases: TGTGCCAGCAGTTCCTTAAACTACGAGCAGTACTTC.

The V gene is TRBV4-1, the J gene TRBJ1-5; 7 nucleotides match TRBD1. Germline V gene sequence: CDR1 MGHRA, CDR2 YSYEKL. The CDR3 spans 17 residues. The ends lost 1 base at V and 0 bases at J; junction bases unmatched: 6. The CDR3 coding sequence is TGCGCCAGCAGCCAAGTTGGGACAGTCTATAGCAATCAGCCCCAGCATTTT. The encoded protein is CASSQVGTVYSNQPQHF.

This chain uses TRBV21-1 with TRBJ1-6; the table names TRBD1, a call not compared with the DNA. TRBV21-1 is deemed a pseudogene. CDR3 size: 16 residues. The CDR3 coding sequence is TGTGCCAGCAGCAAAGTTGGCGGCAGGGGGTGGCCACCCCTCCACTTT. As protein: CASSKVGGRGWPPLHF.

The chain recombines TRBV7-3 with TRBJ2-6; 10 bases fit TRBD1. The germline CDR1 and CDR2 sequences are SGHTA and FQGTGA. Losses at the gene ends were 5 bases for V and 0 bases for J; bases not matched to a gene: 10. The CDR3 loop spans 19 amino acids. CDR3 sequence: CASSPGTGVKASGANVLTF. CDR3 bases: TGTGCCAGCAGCCCCGGGACAGGGGTAAAAGCCTCTGGGGCCAACGTCCTGACTTTC.

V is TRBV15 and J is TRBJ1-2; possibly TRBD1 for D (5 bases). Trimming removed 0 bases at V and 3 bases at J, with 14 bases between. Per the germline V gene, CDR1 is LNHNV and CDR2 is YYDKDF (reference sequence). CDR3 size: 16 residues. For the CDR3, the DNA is TGTGCCACCAGCAGAGACCCCGGGTCAGGGTACTATGGCTACACCTTC. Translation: CATSRDPGSGYYGYTF. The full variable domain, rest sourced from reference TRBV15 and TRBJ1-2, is DAMVIQNPRYQVTQFGKPVTLSCSQTLNHNVMYWYQQKSSQAPKLLFHYYDKDFNNEADTPDNFQSRRPNTSFCFLDIRSPGLGDTAMYLCATSRDPGSGYYGYTFGSGTRLTVV.

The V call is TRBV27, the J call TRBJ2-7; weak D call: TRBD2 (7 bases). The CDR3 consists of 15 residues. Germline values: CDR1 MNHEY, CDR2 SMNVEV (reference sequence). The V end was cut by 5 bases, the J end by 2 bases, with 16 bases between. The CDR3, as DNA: TGTGCCAGCAGTACCCTGGGGGCGGGGGCCTACGAGCAGTACTTC. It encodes CASSTLGAGAYEQYF.

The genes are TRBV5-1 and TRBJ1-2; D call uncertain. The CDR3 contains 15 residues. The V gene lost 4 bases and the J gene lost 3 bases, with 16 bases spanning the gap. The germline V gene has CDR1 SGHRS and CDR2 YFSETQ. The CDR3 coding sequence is TGCGCCAGCAGCCCTGAGGGAGGGTCGCACTATGGCTACACCTTC. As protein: CASSPEGGSHYGYTF.

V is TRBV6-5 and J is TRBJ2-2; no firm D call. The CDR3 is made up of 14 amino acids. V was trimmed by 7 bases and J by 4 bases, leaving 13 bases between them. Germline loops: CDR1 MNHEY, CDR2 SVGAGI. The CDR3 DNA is TGTGCCAGCATTGCGGCAGCGCGCACCGGGGAGCTGTTTTTT. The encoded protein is CASIAAARTGELFF.

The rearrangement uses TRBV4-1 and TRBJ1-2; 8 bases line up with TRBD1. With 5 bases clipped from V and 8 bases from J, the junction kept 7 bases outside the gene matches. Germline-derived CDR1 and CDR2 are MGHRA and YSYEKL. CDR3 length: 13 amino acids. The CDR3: CASSNRTGRGYTF. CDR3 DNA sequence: TGCGCCAGCAGCAACCGGACAGGGAGGGGCTACACCTTC.